A selection of T cell receptor beta chains follows, all from one sample in a study of radiation and T cells in renal cell carcinoma. Method: immunoSEQ multiplex PCR; TCRdb's copy keeps in-frame clones and lacks some. The table includes tens of thousands of clones, approximately 83% detected once. The sample consisted of blood, taken from a patient whose treatment included radiotherapy and nephrectomy. The receptors were sampled from a woman in her fifties or sixties with renal cell carcinoma. Both conserved end residues are part of each CDR3. D genes are given only for firm matches. Only some rows state a clone size, as once, few, many or a class for expanded clones.

TRBV28	NA	NA	TRBJ1-6	CASTPPARGSPLHF	TGTGCCAGCACCCCTCCCGCCAGAGGCTCACCCCTCCACTTT
TRBV5-5	TRBD1	NA	TRBJ2-1	CASRDQGAWNEQFF	TGTGCCAGCAGGGACCAGGGGGCGTGGAATGAGCAGTTCTTC
TRBV15	NA	NA	TRBJ1-2	CATSREKAGPEWGYTF	TGTGCCACCAGCAGAGAGAAGGCAGGCCCGGAGTGGGGCTACACCTTC
TRBV9	NA	NA	TRBJ2-2	CASSVVGSISNTGELFF	TGTGCCAGCAGCGTAGTGGGTAGCATTTCGAACACCGGGGAGCTGTTTTTT
TRBV5-1	NA	NA	TRBJ2-5	CASSPQASRGETQYF	TGCGCCAGCAGCCCACAGGCGTCCAGGGGCGAGACCCAGTACTTC
TRBV19	NA	once	TRBJ2-5	CASSTQRTGGTQYF	TGTGCCAGTAGTACGCAAAGGACGGGCGGGACCCAGTACTTC
TRBV7-6	NA	NA	TRBJ2-3	CASSISTDTQYF	TGTGCCAGCAGCATAAGCACAGATACGCAGTATTTT
TRBV19	NA	NA	TRBJ2-5	CASSIWGDQETQYF	TGTGCCAGTAGTATTTGGGGGGATCAGGAGACCCAGTACTTC
TRBV10-1	TRBD1	NA	TRBJ2-7	CASSESTGNYEQYF	TGCGCCAGCAGTGAGTCGACAGGGAACTACGAGCAGTACTTC
TRBV5-1	TRBD1	NA	TRBJ2-7	CASSSLGTEPYEQYF	TGCGCCAGCAGTAGTCTCGGGACAGAGCCCTACGAGCAGTACTTC
TRBV10-1	NA	NA	TRBJ2-7	CASRTVPKGSRQYF	TGCGCCAGCAGGACGGTTCCTAAGGGTTCGAGACAGTACTTC
TRBV28	TRBD2	NA	TRBJ2-7	CASTLTGLAGSEQYF	TGTGCCAGCACCTTAACGGGACTAGCGGGAAGCGAGCAGTACTTC
TRBV7-2	NA	NA	TRBJ2-7	CASSLGPSYEQYF	TGTGCCAGCAGCTTAGGGCCCTCCTACGAGCAGTACTTC
TRBV11-2	TRBD2	NA	TRBJ2-7	CASSKLAGGPYEQYF	TGTGCCAGCAGCAAACTAGCGGGAGGGCCCTACGAGCAGTACTTC
TRBV7-2	TRBD2	NA	TRBJ2-7	CASSFGTSGYEQYF	TGTGCCAGCAGCTTTGGGACTAGCGGCTACGAGCAGTACTTC
TRBV15	TRBD1	NA	TRBJ1-2	CATSGDRGGYGYTF	TGTGCCACCTCTGGGGACAGGGGAGGGTATGGCTACACCTTC
TRBV11-2	NA	NA	TRBJ2-7	CASRASGKSSYEQYF	TGTGCCAGCAGGGCCTCGGGGAAGAGCTCCTACGAGCAGTACTTC
TRBV7-2	TRBD1	once	TRBJ2-7	CASSIGQGRYEQYF	TGTGCCAGCAGCATCGGACAGGGGAGGTACGAGCAGTACTTC